One sample yielded the 10 T cell receptor beta chains listed below, sequenced in a study of T cell repertoires in cytomegalovirus infection. One entry per CDR3 protein results from TCRdb running MiXCR on the reads. The sample lists 210,000 or so distinct CDR3 sequences, 6.5% seen once, with about 6% in the top ten. Source material: PBMCs. The receptors were gathered from a human donor in good health (CMV status not recorded). Some clones in this sample may be carry-over from other donors' samples.

This clonotype was counted many times. The V and J genes are TRBV4-3 and TRBJ1-2; 10 bases are shared with TRBD1. Trimming removed 1 base from V and 11 bases from J; junction bases left unmatched: 4. The length of the CDR3 is 13 residues. Germline V CDR1 and CDR2: LGHNA, YSLEER. CDR3 sequence: CASSQAGTGAYTF. The CDR3 nucleotides read TGCGCCAGCAGCCAAGCCGGGACAGGGGCGTACACCTTC.

The rearrangement links TRBV28 to TRBJ2-5; the match to TRBD1 covers 10 bases. The CDR3 is 15 amino acids. Unmatched junction bases numbered 1, after V lost 2 bases and J lost 1 base. Looked up from germline, CDR1 is MDHEN and CDR2 is SYDVKM. Written as DNA, the CDR3 is TGTGCCAGCAGTTTAGGGGACAGGGGCCAAGAGACCCAGTACTTC. Translation gives CASSLGDRGQETQYF.

This clonotype has ten or more counts. V usage is TRBV6-5 and J usage is TRBJ2-1; 9 bases map to TRBD2. The CDR3 is made up of 16 amino acids. The V gene's germline CDR1 is MNHEY and CDR2 SVGAGI. Trimming cost V 5 bases and J 2 bases; bases outside gene matches: 7. The CDR3 sequence is CASSRPLAGTYNEQFF. DNA of the CDR3: TGTGCCAGCAGTCGCCCGCTAGCGGGGACCTACAATGAGCAGTTCTTC.

V gene TRBV29-1 combines with J gene TRBJ1-2; TRBD1 is a possible D gene (6 bases). Germline CDR1 reads SQVTM; CDR2 reads ANQGSEA. The V end lost 6 bases, the J end lost 6 bases, and 14 bases lay between the germline ends. This CDR3 spans 12 amino acids. The CDR3 sequence is CSVLRDKDGYTF. The DNA for the CDR3 is TGCAGCGTACTCCGGGACAAAGATGGCTACACCTTC.

Comment on this clonotype: Just one base apart from a much larger clone, this may be a read error. This CDR3 reads CASSYSSGQAANIGELFF. CDR3 coding DNA: TGTGCCAGCAGTTACTCGTCCGGGCAGGCGGCGAACATCGGGGAGCTGTTTTTT. This chain connects TRBV6-2 or TRBV6-3 to TRBJ2-2; D not resolved. CDR3 length: 18 residues. Germline V lookup: CDR1 MNHEY, CDR2 SVGEGT.

This clonotype has at least ten counts. The chain links TRBV5-1 to TRBJ2-2, with D perhaps TRBD1 (5 bases). V lost 4 bases, J lost 4 bases, and 8 bases lay in between. Germline CDR1 and CDR2: SGHRS and YFSETQ. This CDR3 is 13 amino acids long. The CDR3, as DNA: TGCGCCAGCAGCACGACAGTCACCGGGGAGCTGTTTTTT. Encoded protein: CASSTTVTGELFF.

This clonotype was counted ten times or more. This rearrangement joins TRBV7-2 to TRBJ1-2; 9 bases are a match to TRBD1. This CDR3 comprises 16 residues. The germline V gene encodes CDR1 SGHTA and CDR2 FQGNSA. V gave up 1 base and J gave up 2 bases; unmatched junction bases: 5. In nucleotides, the CDR3 is TGTGCCAGCAGCTTAGGGGGGGGGACAGGGAACTATGGCTACACCTTC. Protein product: CASSLGGGTGNYGYTF.

V gene TRBV7-6 combines with J gene TRBJ2-5; 7 bases line up with TRBD2. Losses at the gene ends were 5 bases for V and 1 base for J; bases not matched to a gene: 7. The CDR3 length is 15 residues. Germline V gene sequence: CDR1 SGHVS, CDR2 FNYEAQ. The CDR3 sequence: CASSLGTNRQETQYF. The DNA of the CDR3 is TGTGCCAGCAGCCTCGGGACTAACCGCCAAGAGACCCAGTACTTC.

Ten or more counts support this clonotype. The gene calls are TRBV7-2 and TRBJ2-7, with D possibly being TRBD2 (5 bases). V shed 1 base and J shed 6 bases, with 13 bases lying between them. The V gene's germline CDR1 is SGHTA and CDR2 FQGNSA. CDR3 length: 14 amino acids. CDR3: CASSLEAPGVEQYF. CDR3 coding DNA: TGTGCCAGCAGCTTAGAGGCTCCCGGGGTCGAGCAGTACTTC.

The chain is built from TRBV2 and TRBJ2-1, with D tentatively TRBD1 (5 bases). Germline CDR1 and CDR2: SNHLY and FYNNEI. This CDR3 spans 15 amino acids. V was shortened by 10 bases and J by 1 base, with 17 bases between the two germline ends. CDR3 sequence (DNA): TGTGCCACCACGACAGACCGTTTATCCTACAATGAGCAGTTCTTC. Translating gives CATTTDRLSYNEQFF.